The T cell receptor beta chain under discussion was sequenced for a study of shared clonotypes between healthy human individuals. CDR1 SGHNT and CDR2 YYREEE come from the germline V gene (reference sequence). Trimming stripped 4 bases from V and 4 bases from J, with 11 bases between. There are 13 residues in the CDR3. This clone was detected a few times. Generated by immunoSEQ multiplex PCR, the TCRdb table keeps only in-frame clones and is missing some. The sample contains 730,000 or so clones, about 78% of which appear only once. This TCR derives from a woman aged 25 to 39 in good health. The sequenced sample was memory CD4+ T cells sorted from blood. Subset meaning: CD45RA-negative fraction. The J gene is TRBJ1-2, the V gene TRBV5-4, with D hard to call. The CDR3 sequence is CASSPGGVYGYTF. The CDR3 DNA follows: TGTGCCAGCAGCCCGGGTGGGGTCTATGGCTACACCTTC.